The T cell receptor beta chain under discussion was sequenced for a study of T cell responses to AZD1222 COVID-19 vaccine. Study as a whole: The analysis combined second doses at about 4 or about 12 weeks. Study-level points and caveats: Nearly half of spike-specific TCRs reportedly target unmutated variant regions. The peak T cell response came first, and repertoires were sampled only after it. The donor group comprised mostly white British people and more females; the analysis possibly underestimated clonal diversity.

Concerning this clone: The antigen is unknown.

Generated by immunoSEQ multiplex PCR, the TCRdb table keeps only in-frame clones and is missing some. The table includes about 150,000 clones, more than 75% detected once. Sequences were derived from peripheral blood, sampled on day 0 of AZD1222 vaccination. The receptor was isolated from an adult in good health.

Written as DNA, the CDR3 is TGCGCCAGCAGCTTGGATAGTGTTACCGGGGAGCTGTTTTTT. Its translation is CASSLDSVTGELFF. The J gene is TRBJ2-2, the V gene TRBV5-1; D is unresolved. The CDR3 is made up of 14 amino acids. CDR1 is SGHRS, CDR2 YFSETQ, per germline. V was trimmed by 0 bases and J by 5 bases, leaving 8 bases between them.